The entry below gives a single T cell receptor (beta chain) sequence along with its context. Antigen specificity is unknown. The data originate from a study of T cell responses to AZD1222 COVID-19 vaccine. Points from the study as a whole: None of the repertoires were sampled until the peak T cell response had passed.

Method: immunoSEQ multiplex PCR; TCRdb's copy keeps in-frame clones and lacks some. Among 140,000 or so clones listed, around nine tenths were seen once. The CDR3 sequence is 16 residues long. The junction had 5 bases not matched to a gene; V was cut back by 4 bases and J by 7 bases. Germline CDR1 is SNHLY and CDR2 is FYNNEI. This clonotype was sampled from an adult who received the AZD1222 COVID-19 vaccine. Material: peripheral blood, obtained 28 days after the second AZD1222 dose. V usage is TRBV2 and J usage is TRBJ2-2; 14 bases line up with TRBD2. This CDR3 is CASSGGLAGAGGELFF. CDR3 in DNA: TGTGCCAGCAGTGGGGGACTAGCGGGAGCTGGCGGGGAGCTGTTTTTT.